Listed here are 29 T cell receptor beta chains from one sample, sequenced in a study of control samples from healthy donors and cancer patients. Clones were sequenced by immunoSEQ multiplex PCR, and TCRdb holds only the in-frame ones, with some missing. The sample has 130,000 to 150,000 clones, 75% to 90% seen once; the top ten hold about 9%. Sequenced sample: blood. The receptor set was obtained from a woman aged 30 to 39 in good health.

The chain is built from TRBV5-8 and TRBJ2-1, with 9 bases matching TRBD1. CDR1 SGHTS and CDR2 YDEGEE come from the germline V gene. This CDR3 is 16 amino acids long. J lost 8 bases, V lost 0 bases, and 9 bases had no gene match. CDR3 sequence: CASSLAPGQGEDEQFF. DNA for the CDR3: TGTGCCAGCAGCTTGGCTCCGGGACAGGGAGAGGATGAGCAGTTCTTC.

The rearrangement joins TRBV5-6 to TRBJ2-7; 10 nucleotides match TRBD1. The CDR3 consists of 14 residues. Trimming removed 3 bases from V and 0 bases from J; junction bases left unmatched: 0. Looked up from germline, CDR1 is SGHDT and CDR2 is YYEEEE. The CDR3 coding sequence is TGTGCCAGCAGCTGGACAGGGGGCTCCTACGAGCAGTACTTC. Translation: CASSWTGGSYEQYF.

The chain combines TRBV10-3 with TRBJ2-5; weak D call: TRBD2 (6 bases). The CDR3 has 12 residues. Germline V CDR1 and CDR2: ENHRY, SYGVKD. The ends were cut back, 2 bases at V and 8 bases at J, with 9 bases in the middle. CDR3 in DNA: TGTGCCATCAGTGAGGCGACTAGTACCCAGTACTTC. Translated, it gives CAISEATSTQYF.

This sequence joins TRBV28 and TRBJ2-7; D perhaps matches TRBD1 (5 bases). The CDR3 is made up of 13 amino acids. V lost 6 bases and J lost 0, with 9 bases in between. Germline CDR1 and CDR2: MDHEN and SYDVKM. The CDR3 spells CASRVDSSYEQYF. CDR3 in DNA: TGTGCCAGCAGGGTCGACAGCTCCTACGAGCAGTACTTC.

This rearrangement joins TRBV5-1 to TRBJ1-1, with no clear D. The CDR3 runs to 13 residues. Germline V lookup: CDR1 SGHRS, CDR2 YFSETQ. The ends were cut back, 2 bases at V and 4 bases at J, with 9 bases in the middle. CDR3 loop: CASSLGSATEAFF. For the CDR3, the DNA is TGCGCCAGCAGCTTAGGGTCGGCCACTGAAGCTTTCTTT.

This clone came up a few times. The chain joins TRBV5-8 to TRBJ2-4; D ambiguous. This CDR3 spans 14 amino acids. The germline CDR1 and CDR2 sequences are SGHTS and YDEGEE. V was clipped by 0 bases and J by 0 bases, with 4 bases between them. CDR3 nucleotides: TGTGCCAGCAGCTTGGTTGTAGCCAAAAACATTCAGTACTTC. Protein sequence: CASSLVVAKNIQYF.

The V call is TRBV9, the J call TRBJ2-1; D is perhaps TRBD1 or TRBD2 (6 bases each). Germline CDR1 and CDR2: SGDLS and YYNGEE. Trimming stripped 4 bases from V and 1 base from J, with 12 bases between. The CDR3 has 15 amino acids. The CDR3 is CASSSRGGSYNEQFF. As DNA, the CDR3 is TGTGCCAGCAGCTCGCGAGGGGGGTCCTACAATGAGCAGTTCTTC.

The V call is TRBV7-2, the J call TRBJ2-5; D gene unclear. Per germline, CDR1 SGHTA and CDR2 FQGNSA. This CDR3 has 12 amino acids. V lost 2 bases, J lost 7 bases, and 8 bases lay in between. CDR3 nucleotides: TGTGCCAGCAGCTTATTTGGCGGGACCCAGTACTTC. Translated: CASSLFGGTQYF. Together with reference TRBV7-2 and TRBJ2-5, the CDR3 gives the full variable domain: GAGVSQSPSNKVTEKGKDVELRCDPISGHTALYWYRQSLGQGLEFLIYFQGNSAPDKSGLPSDRFSAERTGGSVSTLTIQRTQQEDSAVYLCASSLFGGTQYFGPGTRLLVL.

The chain uses TRBV7-4 and TRBJ2-7; maybe TRBD2 (5 bases). CDR3 size: 15 residues. The V end lost 2 bases, the J end lost 2 bases, and 13 bases lay between the germline ends. CDR1 and CDR2 (germline): SGHVT, SQSDAQ. CDR3 protein: CASSLILGSPYEQYF. DNA for the CDR3: TGTGCCAGCAGCTTAATTTTGGGGAGTCCCTACGAGCAGTACTTC.

Only one count was recorded for this clone. The chain has TRBV2 and TRBJ1-5; 8 bases are shared with TRBD1. The junction had 11 bases not matched to a gene; V was cut back by 3 bases and J by 1 base. The CDR3 runs to 18 residues. Germline V gene lookup returns CDR1 SNHLY and CDR2 FYNNEI. In DNA, the CDR3 is TGTGCCAGCAGTGAGTTTGGACAGGGAGTTGGGAGCAATCAGCCCCAGCATTTT. Translated: CASSEFGQGVGSNQPQHF.

The chain has TRBV28 and TRBJ1-4; D may be TRBD1 (5 bases). The CDR3 extends over 16 amino acids. Per germline, CDR1 MDHEN and CDR2 SYDVKM. With 4 bases removed from V and 3 bases from J, the gap between germline ends came to 15 bases. CDR3 protein: CASSSPRGAANEKLFF. The CDR3 DNA follows: TGTGCCAGCAGTTCCCCAAGAGGGGCGGCTAATGAAAAACTGTTTTTT.

The chain couples TRBV11-2 to TRBJ2-3, with 8 bases matching TRBD1. V lost 1 base and J lost 1; bases outside the gene matches: 7. Germline lookup yields CDR1 SGHAT and CDR2 FQNNGV. The CDR3 has 17 amino acids. The CDR3 loop reads CASSLVSPGGGTDTQYF. Here the CDR3 DNA reads TGTGCCAGCAGCTTAGTATCCCCAGGGGGCGGCACAGATACGCAGTATTTT.

The V call is TRBV15, the J call TRBJ2-3; 10 bases line up with TRBD2. This CDR3 contains 15 residues. Germline V CDR1 and CDR2: LNHNV, YYDKDF (reference sequence). With V trimmed by 0 bases and J by 6 bases, 3 bases remained unmatched. Here the CDR3 reads CATSRDSSGSDTQYF. The CDR3 nucleotides are TGTGCCACCAGCAGAGACTCTAGCGGGAGTGATACGCAGTATTTT.

The rearrangement joins TRBV19 to TRBJ1-5; 9 nucleotides agree with TRBD1. This CDR3 has 17 residues. V shed 7 bases, J shed 0 bases, and the junction held 10 bases outside the gene matches. CDR1 is LNHDA and CDR2 is SQIVND in the germline V gene (reference sequence). The CDR3 DNA reads as TGTGCCAGTACACTCGGACAGGGGTGGGATAGCAATCAGCCCCAGCATTTT. Its protein product is CASTLGQGWDSNQPQHF.

This rearrangement joins TRBV3-1 (or the pseudogene TRBV3-2) to TRBJ1-6, with D possibly being TRBD1 (5 bases). The CDR3 spans 17 residues. Germline V CDR1 and CDR2: LGHDT, YNNKEL (reference sequence). V gave up 5 bases and J gave up 0 bases, with 14 bases separating them. In DNA, the CDR3 is TGTGCCAGCAGCAGCTGGGACGGCAGCTCCTATAATTCACCCCTCCACTTT. It encodes CASSSWDGSSYNSPLHF.

This clone appeared once. The chain joins TRBV6-6 to TRBJ1-2, with 10 bases matching TRBD1. The CDR3 is 17 amino acids. V trimming: 7 bases; J trimming: 0 bases; junction bases outside the gene matches: 11. Germline CDR1 is MNHNY and CDR2 is SVGAGI (reference sequence). CDR3 residues: CASNRAPGQGPNYGYTF. As DNA, the CDR3 is TGTGCCAGCAATCGGGCCCCGGGACAGGGGCCTAACTATGGCTACACCTTC.

The chain links TRBV6-5 to TRBJ1-5; 7 nucleotides agree with TRBD1. Germline trimming cut 6 bases from V and 1 base from J; bases unmatched to any gene: 6. CDR3 size: 15 residues. Germline-derived CDR1 and CDR2 are MNHEY and SVGAGI. CDR3 amino acids: CASSRDRTSNQPQHF. CDR3 DNA sequence: TGTGCCAGCAGCAGGGACAGAACAAGCAATCAGCCCCAGCATTTT.

The CDR3 DNA follows: TGTGCCAGCAGTACAGGGGACGGAACGTCGGTGTTCTTC. The encoded protein is CASSTGDGTSVFF. The genes are TRBV27 and TRBJ2-1, with 7 bases lining up with TRBD1. Germline-derived CDR1 and CDR2 are MNHEY and SMNVEV (reference sequence). This CDR3 is built from 13 residues. J was trimmed by 15 bases and V by 5 bases; bases with no gene match: 13.

This rearrangement joins TRBV7-8 to TRBJ2-3; 13 bases are shared with TRBD2. Trimming cost V 3 bases and J 7 bases; bases outside gene matches: 7. The CDR3 is 16 amino acids. CDR1 is SGHVS, CDR2 FQNEAQ, per germline. The CDR3 DNA reads as TGTGCCAGCAGCTTGCCCAGGACTAGCGGGAGCCATACGCAGTATTTT. The encoded protein is CASSLPRTSGSHTQYF.

This clone is a singleton in its sample. This chain links TRBV5-1 with TRBJ1-1, with D hard to call. The CDR3 covers 14 residues. Trimming removed 0 bases at V and 1 base at J, with 7 bases between. Germline V gives CDR1 SGHRS, CDR2 YFSETQ. The DNA of the CDR3 is TGCGCCAGCAGCTTGGCCGTAGGGAACACTGAAGCTTTCTTT. It yields the protein CASSLAVGNTEAFF.

The rearrangement uses TRBV11-2 and TRBJ2-2, with unresolved D. The germline V and J ends were trimmed by 1 base and 6 bases, with 15 bases remaining between them. CDR3 length: 16 amino acids. Germline CDR1 and CDR2: SGHAT and FQNNGV. Written as DNA, the CDR3 is TGTGCCAGCAGCTTAGTAGTATTTGAAAGTGCCGGGGAGCTGTTTTTT. Translating it yields CASSLVVFESAGELFF.

J is TRBJ2-3 and V is TRBV27, with TRBD2 identical over 7 bases. V lost 6 bases, J lost 8 bases, and 11 bases stayed unmatched. CDR1 is MNHEY and CDR2 is SMNVEV in the germline V gene (reference sequence). The CDR3 length is 14 residues. CDR3 loop: CASSSGGGTGTQYF. As DNA, the CDR3 is TGTGCCAGCAGCTCTGGGGGGGGGACGGGTACGCAGTATTTT.

Only a few counts were recorded for this clone. Within the sample, other DNA sequences also encode this same CDR3. The chain recombines TRBV3-1 (or the pseudogene TRBV3-2) with TRBJ1-1; no reliable D call. The ends were cut back, 5 bases at V and 1 base at J, with 8 bases in the middle. The V gene's germline CDR1 is LGHDT and CDR2 YNNKEL (reference sequence). There are 13 residues in the CDR3. The CDR3 region is CASSGHTNTEAFF. The DNA for the CDR3 is TGTGCCAGCAGCGGCCATACGAACACTGAAGCTTTCTTT.

The V and J genes are TRBV30 and TRBJ2-2, with D uncertain. V shed 2 bases and J shed 6 bases, with 13 bases lying between them. In germline, CDR1 is GTSNPN, CDR2 SVGIG (reference sequence). This CDR3 region has 14 residues. The CDR3 is CAWSRSRMAGELFF. In DNA, the CDR3 is TGTGCCTGGAGTCGCAGCCGAATGGCCGGGGAGCTGTTTTTT.

This rearrangement joins TRBV28 to TRBJ1-4, with 7 bases that match TRBD1. In germline, CDR1 is MDHEN, CDR2 SYDVKM. This CDR3 is 12 amino acids long. J was trimmed by 13 bases and V by 6 bases; bases with no gene match: 8. The CDR3 loop is CASRLTQGRLFF. CDR3 DNA sequence: TGTGCCAGCAGACTCACACAGGGGAGACTGTTTTTT.

V gene TRBV6-6 combines with J gene TRBJ2-1; 12 bases fit TRBD1. Trimming at V came to 4 bases and at J to 11 bases, leaving 6 bases not matched to a gene. Germline V gives CDR1 MNHNY, CDR2 SVGAGI (reference sequence). The CDR3 is 14 amino acids. CDR3: CASSSGTGGPKQFF. The CDR3 DNA sequence: TGTGCCAGCAGTTCTGGGACAGGGGGCCCAAAGCAGTTCTTC.

Here the CDR3 DNA reads TGTGCCAGCAGCTTAGAGGGGGCGTTCAGCAATCAGCCCCAGCATTTT. Protein sequence: CASSLEGAFSNQPQHF. The chain employs TRBV7-9 and TRBJ1-5; 7 nucleotides align to TRBD1. CDR1 and CDR2 from the germline V gene are SEHNR and FQNEAQ (reference sequence). CDR3 length: 16 residues. The J segment lost 1 base and the V segment lost 1 base, leaving 4 bases of the junction unmatched.

This clone was recorded a few times. The chain recombines TRBV3-1 (or the pseudogene TRBV3-2) with TRBJ2-3, with 11 bases aligning to TRBD2. This CDR3 spans 16 amino acids. Germline CDR1 reads LGHDT; CDR2 reads YNNKEL (reference sequence). V dropped 4 bases and J dropped 4; count of bases not matched to a gene: 7. Written as DNA, the CDR3 is TGTGCCAGCAGCCGACTAGCGGGATTTAGCTCAGATACGCAGTATTTT. It translates to CASSRLAGFSSDTQYF.

The chain has TRBV3-1 (or the pseudogene TRBV3-2) and TRBJ1-5; D is undetermined. There are 14 residues in the CDR3. Trimming left V 4 bases short and J 0 bases short, with 7 bases between. Germline CDR1 and CDR2: LGHDT and YNNKEL (reference sequence). CDR3: CASSRLGSNQPQHF. The CDR3 DNA reads TGTGCCAGCAGCCGTTTAGGTAGCAATCAGCCCCAGCATTTT.